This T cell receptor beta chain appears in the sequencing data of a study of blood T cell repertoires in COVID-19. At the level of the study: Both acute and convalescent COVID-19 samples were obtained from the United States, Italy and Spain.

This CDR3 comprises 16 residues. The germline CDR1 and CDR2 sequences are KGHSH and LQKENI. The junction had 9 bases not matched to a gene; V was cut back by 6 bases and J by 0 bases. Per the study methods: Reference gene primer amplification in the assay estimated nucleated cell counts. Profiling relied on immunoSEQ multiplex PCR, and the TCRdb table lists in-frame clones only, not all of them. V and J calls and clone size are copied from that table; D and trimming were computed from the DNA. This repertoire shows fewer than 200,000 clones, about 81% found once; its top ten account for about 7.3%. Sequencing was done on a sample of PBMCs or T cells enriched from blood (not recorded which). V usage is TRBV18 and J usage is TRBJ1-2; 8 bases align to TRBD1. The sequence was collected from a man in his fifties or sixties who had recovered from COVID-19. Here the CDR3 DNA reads TGTGCCAGCTCCTACGGACAGGGAGGCTCTAACTATGGCTACACCTTC. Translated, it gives CASSYGQGGSNYGYTF. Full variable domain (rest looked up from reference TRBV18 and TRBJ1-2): NAGVMQNPRHLVRRRGQEARLRCSPMKGHSHVYWYRQLPEEGLKFMVYLQKENIIDESGMPKERFSAEFPKEGPSILRIQQVVRGDSAAYFCASSYGQGGSNYGYTFGSGTRLTVV.